This TCR beta chain is from a study of blood T cell repertoires in COVID-19. The assay was immunoSEQ multiplex PCR, and TCRdb's table has in-frame clones only and misses some. The sample includes more than 200,000 clones, approximately 88% of them seen just once. Trimming pared 3 bases from V and 3 bases from J, leaving 6 bases between. Germline loops: CDR1 SGDLS, CDR2 YYNGEE. There are 12 residues in the CDR3. The TCR was taken from a woman younger than 45 with COVID-19, enrolled during active disease. Sequencing input: peripheral blood. The chain joins TRBV9 to TRBJ1-1; tentatively, D is TRBD1 (5 bases). Here the CDR3 DNA reads TGTGCCAGCAGCGGGGGGGACACTGAAGCTTTCTTT. Translated: CASSGGDTEAFF.